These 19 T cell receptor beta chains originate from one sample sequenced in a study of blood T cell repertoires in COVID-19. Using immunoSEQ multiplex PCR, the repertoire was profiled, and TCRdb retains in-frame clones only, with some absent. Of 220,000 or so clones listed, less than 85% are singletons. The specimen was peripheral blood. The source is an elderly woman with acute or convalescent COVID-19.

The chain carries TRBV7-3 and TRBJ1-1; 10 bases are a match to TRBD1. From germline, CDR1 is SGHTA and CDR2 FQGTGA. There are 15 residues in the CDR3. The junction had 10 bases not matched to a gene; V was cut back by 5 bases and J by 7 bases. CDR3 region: CASSLLGDRGGEAFF. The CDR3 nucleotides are TGTGCCAGCAGCCTCCTAGGGGACAGGGGAGGTGAAGCTTTCTTT. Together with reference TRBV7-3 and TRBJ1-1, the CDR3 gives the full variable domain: GAGVSQTPSNKVTEKGKYVELRCDPISGHTALYWYRQSLGQGPEFLIYFQGTGAADDSGLPNDRFFAVRPEGSVSTLKIQRTERGDSAVYLCASSLLGDRGGEAFFGQGTRLTVV.

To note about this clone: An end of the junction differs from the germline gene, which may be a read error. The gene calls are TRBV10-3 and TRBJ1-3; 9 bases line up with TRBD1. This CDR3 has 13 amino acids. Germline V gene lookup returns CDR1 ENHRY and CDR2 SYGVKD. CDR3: CAVRQGVGNTIYF. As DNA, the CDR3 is TGTGCCGTCAGACAGGGGGTTGGAAACACCATATATTTT.

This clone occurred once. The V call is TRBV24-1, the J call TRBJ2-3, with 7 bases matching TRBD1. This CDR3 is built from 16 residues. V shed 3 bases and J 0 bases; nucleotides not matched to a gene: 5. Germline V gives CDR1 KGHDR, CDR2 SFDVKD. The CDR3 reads CATSDPRTGSTDTQYF. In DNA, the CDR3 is TGTGCCACCAGTGATCCCCGGACAGGAAGCACAGATACGCAGTATTTT.

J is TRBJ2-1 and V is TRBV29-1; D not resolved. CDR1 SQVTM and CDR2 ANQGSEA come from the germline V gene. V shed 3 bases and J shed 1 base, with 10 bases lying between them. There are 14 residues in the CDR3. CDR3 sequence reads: CSVDGLLSYNEQFF. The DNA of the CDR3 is TGCAGCGTTGATGGGCTTCTATCCTACAATGAGCAGTTCTTC.

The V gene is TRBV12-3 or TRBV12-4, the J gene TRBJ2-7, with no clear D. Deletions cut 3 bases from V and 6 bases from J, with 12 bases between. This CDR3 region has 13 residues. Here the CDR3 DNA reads TGTGCCAGCAGTTTTGGCTTTTCGGGCGAGCAGTACTTC. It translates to CASSFGFSGEQYF.

In nucleotides, the CDR3 is TGTGCCAGCTCACCGAAGGGAGGTAGTGGCTACACCTTC. This codes for CASSPKGGSGYTF. The V call is TRBV18, the J call TRBJ1-2; D gene ambiguous. Germline CDR1 is KGHSH and CDR2 is LQKENI. V was shortened by 3 bases and J by 7 bases, with 12 bases between the two germline ends. This CDR3 contains 13 residues. The whole variable domain, filled in from reference TRBV18 and TRBJ1-2, reads NAGVMQNPRHLVRRRGQEARLRCSPMKGHSHVYWYRQLPEEGLKFMVYLQKENIIDESGMPKERFSAEFPKEGPSILRIQQVVRGDSAAYFCASSPKGGSGYTFGSGTRLTVV.

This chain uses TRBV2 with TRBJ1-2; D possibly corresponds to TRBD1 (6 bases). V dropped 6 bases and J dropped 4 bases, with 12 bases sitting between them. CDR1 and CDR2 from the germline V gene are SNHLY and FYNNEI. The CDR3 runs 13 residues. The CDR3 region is CASRPGQIYGYTF. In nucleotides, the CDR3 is TGTGCCAGCAGACCAGGACAGATCTATGGCTACACCTTC.

The CDR3 DNA reads as TGTGCCAGCAGTCCGGTTGACTACGAGCAGTACTTC. Residues: CASSPVDYEQYF. J is TRBJ2-7 and V is TRBV6-6; D remains unclear. CDR1 is MNHNY, CDR2 SVGAGI, per germline (reference sequence). V was trimmed by 5 bases and J by 3 bases, leaving 8 bases between them. This CDR3 is 12 amino acids long.

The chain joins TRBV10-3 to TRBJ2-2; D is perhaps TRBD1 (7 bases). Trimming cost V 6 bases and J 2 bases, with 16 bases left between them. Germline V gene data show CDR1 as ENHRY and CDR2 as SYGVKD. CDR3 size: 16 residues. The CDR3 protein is CAISGGQGGNTGELFF. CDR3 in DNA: TGTGCCATCAGCGGGGGCCAGGGGGGCAACACCGGGGAGCTGTTTTTT.

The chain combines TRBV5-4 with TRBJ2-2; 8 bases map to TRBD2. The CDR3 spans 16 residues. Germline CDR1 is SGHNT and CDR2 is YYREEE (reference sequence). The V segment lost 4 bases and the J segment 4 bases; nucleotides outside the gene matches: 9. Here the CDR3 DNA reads TGTGCCAGCAGCCTCGGGGCGGGGGGCCTCACCGGGGAGCTGTTTTTT. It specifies CASSLGAGGLTGELFF.

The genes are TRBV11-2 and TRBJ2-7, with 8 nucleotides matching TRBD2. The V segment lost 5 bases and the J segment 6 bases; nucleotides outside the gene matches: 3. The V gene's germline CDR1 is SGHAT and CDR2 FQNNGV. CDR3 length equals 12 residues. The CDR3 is CASSPGGAEQYF. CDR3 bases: TGTGCCAGCAGCCCCGGGGGGGCCGAGCAGTACTTC.

The CDR3, as DNA: TGTGCCAGCAGTTCAGGGGGATCCCCCGACGAGCAGTACTTC. Amino acids: CASSSGGSPDEQYF. V gene TRBV6-5 combines with J gene TRBJ2-7, with 7 bases that match TRBD1. The V gene end was trimmed by 4 bases and the J gene end by 5 bases; junction bases not matched to a gene: 8. This CDR3 has 14 amino acids. The germline gives CDR1 MNHEY, CDR2 SVGAGI.

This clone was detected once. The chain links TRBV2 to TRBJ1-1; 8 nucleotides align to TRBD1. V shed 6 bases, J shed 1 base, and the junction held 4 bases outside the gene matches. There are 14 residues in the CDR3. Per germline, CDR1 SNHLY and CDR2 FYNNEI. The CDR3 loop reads CASRTGVRNTEAFF. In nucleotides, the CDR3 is TGTGCCAGCAGGACAGGGGTAAGGAACACTGAAGCTTTCTTT.

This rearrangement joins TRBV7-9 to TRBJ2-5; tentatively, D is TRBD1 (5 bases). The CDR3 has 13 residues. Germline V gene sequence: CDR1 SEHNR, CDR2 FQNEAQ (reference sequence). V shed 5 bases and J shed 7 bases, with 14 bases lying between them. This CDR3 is CASSPDRGMTQYF. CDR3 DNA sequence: TGTGCCAGCAGCCCAGATAGGGGTATGACCCAGTACTTC.

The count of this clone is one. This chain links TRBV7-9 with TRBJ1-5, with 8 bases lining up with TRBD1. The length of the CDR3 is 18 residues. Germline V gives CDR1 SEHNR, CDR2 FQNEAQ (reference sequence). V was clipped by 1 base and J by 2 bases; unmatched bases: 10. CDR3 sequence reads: CASSLESWTGSGNQPQHF. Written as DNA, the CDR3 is TGTGCCAGCAGCTTAGAATCCTGGACAGGGTCGGGCAATCAGCCCCAGCATTTT.

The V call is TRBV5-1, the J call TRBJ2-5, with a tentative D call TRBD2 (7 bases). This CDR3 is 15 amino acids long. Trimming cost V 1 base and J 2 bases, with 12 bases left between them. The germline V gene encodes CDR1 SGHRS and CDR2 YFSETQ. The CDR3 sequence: CASSLLGRGQETQYF. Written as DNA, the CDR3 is TGCGCCAGCAGCTTGTTAGGGAGGGGGCAAGAGACCCAGTACTTC.

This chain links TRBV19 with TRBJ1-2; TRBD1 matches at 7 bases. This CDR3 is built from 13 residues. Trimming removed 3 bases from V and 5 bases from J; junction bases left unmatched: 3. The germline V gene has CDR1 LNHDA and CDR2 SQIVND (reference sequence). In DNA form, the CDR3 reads TGTGCCAGTAGTATGGGACAGCTATATGGCTACACCTTC. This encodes CASSMGQLYGYTF.

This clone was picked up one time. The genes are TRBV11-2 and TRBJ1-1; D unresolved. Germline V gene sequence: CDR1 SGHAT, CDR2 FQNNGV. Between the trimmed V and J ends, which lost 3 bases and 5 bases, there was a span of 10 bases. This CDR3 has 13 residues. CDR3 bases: TGTGCCAGCAGCTTTAGCACGGATACTGAAGCTTTCTTT. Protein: CASSFSTDTEAFF.

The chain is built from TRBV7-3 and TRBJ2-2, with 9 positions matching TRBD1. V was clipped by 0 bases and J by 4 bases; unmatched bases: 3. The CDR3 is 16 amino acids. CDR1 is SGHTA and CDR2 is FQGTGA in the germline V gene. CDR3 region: CASSLTGTGLTGELFF. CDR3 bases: TGTGCCAGCAGCTTAACAGGGACAGGGCTCACCGGGGAGCTGTTTTTT. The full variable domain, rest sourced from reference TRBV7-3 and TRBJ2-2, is GAGVSQTPSNKVTEKGKYVELRCDPISGHTALYWYRQSLGQGPEFLIYFQGTGAADDSGLPNDRFFAVRPEGSVSTLKIQRTERGDSAVYLCASSLTGTGLTGELFFGEGSRLTVL.